A selection of T cell receptor beta chains follows, all from one sample in a study of OX40 agonist ivuxolimab in advanced cancers. Assay used: immunoSEQ multiplex PCR; TCRdb lists only in-frame clones, some missing. This table holds approximately 50,000 clones, about 82% found once. The input for sequencing was CD4+ or CD8+ T cells sorted from blood, taken in a trial of the OX40 agonist ivuxolimab. These TCRs come from an adult with an advanced solid tumor such as melanoma, head and neck, liver or kidney cancer. The CDR3 runs from the conserved cysteine through the conserved F or W. Part of the rows lack a size; the others show once, few, many or a class for expanded clones.

size	V	CDR3
-	TRBV6-6	CASWGPRDRANEQFF
-	TRBV5-4	CASGTESVDTIYF
-	TRBV5-6	CASSLVSGPGEKLFF
-	TRBV7-8	CASSFELSKQFF
-	TRBV9	CASSSPTGRVRIRYTGELFF
-	TRBV11-3	CASSLEGGGMTDTQYF
-	TRBV27	CASSSLAGTVTYEQYF
-	TRBV7-6	CASSLTGRLITEAFF
-	TRBV5-5	CASSGRTGSNYGYTF
-	TRBV7-9	CASSLTGELYF
-	TRBV28	CASKISIPNQPQHF
-	TRBV6-5	CASSPDREQPQHF
-	TRBV11-3	CASSFRPGSVEAFF
-	TRBV23-1	CASSQSSIKGASSIKETQYF
-	TRBV28	CASSFPGQGYGYTF
-	TRBV5-6	CASSPDALSGNTIYF
-	TRBV4-3	CASSPYYLAGKKFYNEQFF
-	TRBV28	CASSLYRSRYEQYF
-	TRBV11-3	CASSLGSNQPQHF
-	TRBV5-6	CASSQYIVTGKAGYTF
-	TRBV28	CASSLLSNYGYTF
-	TRBV5-4	CASSPGQMDSPLHF
-	TRBV18	CASSPSTTENTEAFF
-	TRBV11-2	CASSPPGSYNEQFF
-	TRBV28	CASTTGPPSMNTEAFF
-	TRBV5-4	CASSLGFYEQYF
-	TRBV10-3	CAISDPLGALGAFF
-	TRBV6-1	CASSLRGGGVGEQFF
-	TRBV6-5	CASSSASGNTIYF
-	TRBV19	CASSRTGESSYEQYF
-	TRBV18	CASSPAGREQYF
-	TRBV6-1	CASRIAGGPGEQFF
-	TRBV28	CASSQPGGYEAFF
-	TRBV19	CASRSFGGATNEKLFF
-	TRBV2	CAGGTLETQYF
-	TRBV7-6	CASSRRQGNNSPLHF
-	TRBV7-9	CASSSPDRQVETEAFF
few	TRBV7-8	CASSLLSNSPLHF
few	TRBV6-6	CASSYSKGQDQPQHF